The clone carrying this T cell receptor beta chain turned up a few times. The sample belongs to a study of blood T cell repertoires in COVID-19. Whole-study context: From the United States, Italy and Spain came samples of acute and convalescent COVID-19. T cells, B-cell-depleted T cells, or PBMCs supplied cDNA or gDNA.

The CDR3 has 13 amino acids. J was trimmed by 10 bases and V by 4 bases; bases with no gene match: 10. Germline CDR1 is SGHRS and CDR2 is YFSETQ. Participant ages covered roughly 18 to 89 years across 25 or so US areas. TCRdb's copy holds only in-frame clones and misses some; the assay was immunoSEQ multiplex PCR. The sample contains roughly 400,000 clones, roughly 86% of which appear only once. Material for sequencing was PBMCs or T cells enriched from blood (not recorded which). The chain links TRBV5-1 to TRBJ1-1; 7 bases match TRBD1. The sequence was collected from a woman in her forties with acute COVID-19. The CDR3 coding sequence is TGCGCCAGCAGCATGGGACAGACAACCGGAGCTTTCTTT. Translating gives CASSMGQTTGAFF.